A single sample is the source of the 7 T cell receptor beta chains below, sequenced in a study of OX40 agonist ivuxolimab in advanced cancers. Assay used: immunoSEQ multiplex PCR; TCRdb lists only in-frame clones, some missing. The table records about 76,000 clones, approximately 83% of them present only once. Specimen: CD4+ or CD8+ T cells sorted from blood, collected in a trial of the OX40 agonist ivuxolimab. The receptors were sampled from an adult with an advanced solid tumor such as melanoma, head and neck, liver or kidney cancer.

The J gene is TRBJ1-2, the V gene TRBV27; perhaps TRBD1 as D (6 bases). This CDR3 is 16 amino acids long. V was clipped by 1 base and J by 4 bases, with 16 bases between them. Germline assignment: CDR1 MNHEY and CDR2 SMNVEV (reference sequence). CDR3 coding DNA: TGTGCCAGCAGTTTATTTGCAGGGGCCCGGGGCTATGGCTACACCTTC. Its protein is CASSLFAGARGYGYTF.

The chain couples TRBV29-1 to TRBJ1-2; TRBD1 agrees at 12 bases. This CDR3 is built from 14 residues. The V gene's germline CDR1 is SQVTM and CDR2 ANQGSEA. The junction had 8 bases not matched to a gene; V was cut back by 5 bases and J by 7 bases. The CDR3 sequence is CSVQGDRGQGGYTF. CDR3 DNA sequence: TGCAGCGTTCAAGGGGACAGGGGGCAGGGTGGCTACACCTTC.

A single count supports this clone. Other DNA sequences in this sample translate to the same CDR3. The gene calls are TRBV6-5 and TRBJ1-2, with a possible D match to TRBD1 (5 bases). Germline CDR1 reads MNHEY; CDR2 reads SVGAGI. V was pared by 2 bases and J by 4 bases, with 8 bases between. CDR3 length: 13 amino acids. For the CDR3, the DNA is TGTGCCAGCAGTTACCAGGGAAGCTATGGCTACACCTTC. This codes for CASSYQGSYGYTF.

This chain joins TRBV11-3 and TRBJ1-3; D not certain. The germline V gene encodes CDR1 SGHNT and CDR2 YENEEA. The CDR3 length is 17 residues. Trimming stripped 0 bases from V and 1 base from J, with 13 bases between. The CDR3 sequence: CASSLEVGPLSGNTIYF. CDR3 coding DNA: TGTGCCAGCAGCTTAGAAGTTGGACCCTTGTCTGGAAACACCATATATTTT. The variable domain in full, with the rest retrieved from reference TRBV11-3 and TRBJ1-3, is EAGVVQSPRYKIIEKKQPVAFWCNPISGHNTLYWYLQNLGQGPELLIRYENEEAVDDSQLPKDRFSAERLKGVDSTLKIQPAELGDSAVYLCASSLEVGPLSGNTIYFGEGSWLTVV.

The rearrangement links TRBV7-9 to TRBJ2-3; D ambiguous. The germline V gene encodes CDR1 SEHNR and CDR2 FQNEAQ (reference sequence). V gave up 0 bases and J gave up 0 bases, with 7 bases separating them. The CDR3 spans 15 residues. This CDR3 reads CASSLAQLSTDTQYF. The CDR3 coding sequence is TGTGCCAGCAGCTTAGCGCAACTAAGCACAGATACGCAGTATTTT.

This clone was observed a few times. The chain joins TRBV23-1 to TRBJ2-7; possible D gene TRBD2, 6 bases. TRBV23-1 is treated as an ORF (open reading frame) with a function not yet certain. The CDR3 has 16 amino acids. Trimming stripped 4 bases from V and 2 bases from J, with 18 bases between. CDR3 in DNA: TGCGCCAGCAGTCGCTGGGACTCCTGGAGGCCCTACGAGCAGTACTTC. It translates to CASSRWDSWRPYEQYF.

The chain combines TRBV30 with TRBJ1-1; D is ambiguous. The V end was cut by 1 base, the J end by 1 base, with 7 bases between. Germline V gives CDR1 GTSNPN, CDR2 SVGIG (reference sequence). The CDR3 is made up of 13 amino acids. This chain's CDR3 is CAWSADANTEAFF. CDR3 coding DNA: TGTGCCTGGAGTGCGGACGCGAACACTGAAGCTTTCTTT.